This passage covers 12 T cell receptor beta chains from one sample sequenced in a study of blood T cell repertoires in COVID-19. The data were produced by immunoSEQ multiplex PCR, yet TCRdb's version contains in-frame clones alone and is incomplete. The sample holds over 65,000 clones, 80% to 90% seen once. The specimen was peripheral blood. These receptors originate from a man older than 75 with COVID-19, enrolled during active disease.

The table lists this clone with a count of one. The gene calls are TRBV25-1 and TRBJ1-4; 9 bases map to TRBD1. This CDR3 spans 15 amino acids. Germline V gives CDR1 MGHDK, CDR2 SYGVNS. Trimming cost V 3 bases and J 5 bases; bases outside gene matches: 4. The CDR3 here is CASSDPGQGNEKLFF. CDR3 in DNA: TGTGCCAGCAGTGACCCGGGACAGGGAAATGAAAAACTGTTTTTT.

The rearrangement uses TRBV19 and TRBJ2-1; TRBD2 aligns across 11 bases. The CDR3 has 15 amino acids. From germline, CDR1 is LNHDA and CDR2 SQIVND (reference sequence). Trimming at V came to 4 bases and at J to 2 bases, leaving 1 base not matched to a gene. DNA of the CDR3: TGTGCCAGTAGTAAACTAGCGGGGGCCTACAATGAGCAGTTCTTC. Amino acids: CASSKLAGAYNEQFF.

The chain couples TRBV29-1 to TRBJ1-2; 7 nucleotides line up with TRBD1. There are 13 residues in the CDR3. V was pared by 6 bases and J by 2 bases, with 6 bases of the junction left unmatched. Germline-derived CDR1 and CDR2 are SQVTM and ANQGSEA. The CDR3 DNA is TGCAGCGTCGAGGGGGCGCCGAACTATGGCTACACCTTC. It specifies CSVEGAPNYGYTF.

The CDR3 protein is CASSLEGPLVGNEQFF. Here the CDR3 DNA reads TGTGCCAGCAGCTTGGAGGGGCCACTGGTGGGTAATGAGCAGTTCTTC. The chain employs TRBV7-6 and TRBJ2-1, with D perhaps TRBD2 (6 bases). Germline CDR1 SGHVS, CDR2 FNYEAQ. Trimming shortened V by 3 bases and J by 7 bases, and 19 bases separated the two germline ends. CDR3 length equals 16 residues.

The rearrangement links TRBV5-4 to TRBJ1-6, with a possible D match to TRBD1 (5 bases). The V gene lost 0 bases and the J gene lost 5 bases, with 9 bases spanning the gap. The CDR3 covers 15 residues. The germline V gene has CDR1 SGHNT and CDR2 YYREEE (reference sequence). DNA of the CDR3: TGTGCCAGCAGCTTGGGACAGAGCAATAATTCACCCCTCCACTTT. Encoded protein: CASSLGQSNNSPLHF.

V usage is TRBV19 and J usage is TRBJ2-2; 12 nucleotides align to TRBD1. This CDR3 region has 17 residues. Germline-derived CDR1 and CDR2 are LNHDA and SQIVND (reference sequence). Trimming cost V 10 bases and J 2 bases; bases outside gene matches: 11. The CDR3 loop is CAISGTGGFGNTGELFF. The DNA of the CDR3 is TGTGCCATATCCGGGACAGGGGGCTTTGGTAACACCGGGGAGCTGTTTTTT.

This clone has just a few counts. J is TRBJ1-2 and V is TRBV19, with TRBD1 identical over 10 bases. The germline V gene has CDR1 LNHDA and CDR2 SQIVND (reference sequence). The CDR3 is 13 amino acids. The ends lost 9 bases at V and 2 bases at J; junction bases unmatched: 3. The CDR3 DNA follows: TGTGCCAGCCAGACAGGGGGCAACTATGGCTACACCTTC. It yields the protein CASQTGGNYGYTF. The variable domain in full, completed from reference TRBV19 and TRBJ1-2, reads DGGITQSPKYLFRKEGQNVTLSCEQNLNHDAMYWYRQDPGQGLRLIYYSQIVNDFQKGDIAEGYSVSREKKESFPLTVTSAQKNPTAFYLCASQTGGNYGYTFGSGTRLTVV.

This clone is a singleton in its sample. The chain joins TRBV5-6 to TRBJ1-2; D not certain. Trimming left V 3 bases short and J 7 bases short, with 10 bases between. The CDR3 runs to 12 residues. Germline CDR1 reads SGHDT; CDR2 reads YYEEEE. The CDR3 nucleotides are TGTGCCAGCAGCTGGGCAACGAGTGGCTACACCTTC. Residues: CASSWATSGYTF.

V usage is TRBV12-3 or TRBV12-4 and J usage is TRBJ2-2, with 7 positions matching TRBD2. Losses at the gene ends were 5 bases for V and 6 bases for J; bases not matched to a gene: 0. CDR3 length: 12 amino acids. The CDR3 bases are TGTGCCAGCAGTGGGGGGGCCGGGGAGCTGTTTTTT. This encodes CASSGGAGELFF.

This rearrangement joins TRBV5-4 to TRBJ2-7; possible D gene TRBD1, 6 bases. The CDR3 contains 12 residues. Germline V gene sequence: CDR1 SGHNT, CDR2 YYREEE (reference sequence). V lost 4 bases to trimming and J lost 4 bases, with 9 bases between them. The CDR3 DNA reads TGTGCCAGCAGCCTGACAGGTTACGAGCAGTACTTC. Residues: CASSLTGYEQYF. The entire variable domain, with the rest obtained from reference TRBV5-4 and TRBJ2-7, is as follows: ETGVTQSPTHLIKTRGQQVTLRCSSQSGHNTVSWYQQALGQGPQFIFQYYREEENGRGNFPPRFSGLQFPNYSSELNVNALELDDSALYLCASSLTGYEQYFGPGTRLTVT.

This clone was seen only a few times. The chain recombines TRBV10-3 with TRBJ1-2, with D perhaps TRBD1 (5 bases). Trimming removed 8 bases at V and 3 bases at J, with 19 bases between. The CDR3 has 15 residues. Germline V gene data show CDR1 as ENHRY and CDR2 as SYGVKD. The CDR3 region has the DNA TGTGCCATCCGACTAGGGTCAGCGGGGGACTATGGCTACACCTTC. This encodes CAIRLGSAGDYGYTF.

This chain connects TRBV15 to TRBJ1-5, with D tentatively TRBD1 (6 bases). The V and J ends lost 0 bases and 0 bases respectively, with 12 bases between them. Germline CDR1 and CDR2: LNHNV and YYDKDF (reference sequence). The CDR3 contains 17 residues. Here the CDR3 reads CATSRDTSRGSNQPQHF. In DNA form, the CDR3 reads TGTGCCACCAGCAGAGATACGTCCAGGGGTAGCAATCAGCCCCAGCATTTT.